This entry lists 8 T cell receptor beta chains sequenced from one sample in a study of cytomegalovirus exposure and HLA in healthy donors. Libraries were prepared by immunoSEQ multiplex PCR; TCRdb keeps only in-frame clonotypes and omits some of them. The sample records over 75,000 clones, 75% to 90% being singletons. The material sequenced was PBMCs. The receptors originated from a man between 18 and 29 years old in good health and CMV-seropositive.

The chain carries TRBV28 and TRBJ2-7; 7 nucleotides line up with TRBD1. The CDR3 loop spans 14 amino acids. Looked up from germline, CDR1 is MDHEN and CDR2 is SYDVKM. V was clipped by 5 bases and J by 4 bases; unmatched bases: 8. CDR3 loop: CASSLTGQRYEQYF. The CDR3 DNA follows: TGTGCCAGCAGTCTGACAGGGCAGAGGTACGAGCAGTACTTC.

The V and J genes are TRBV6-1 and TRBJ1-2; D is unclear. V was clipped by 5 bases and J by 2 bases, with 9 bases between them. CDR1 and CDR2 from the germline V gene are MNHNS and SASEGT. The length of the CDR3 is 13 residues. The CDR3 DNA reads as TGTGCCAGCAGTATAGCCTCGAACTATGGCTACACCTTC. Translated, it gives CASSIASNYGYTF.

This clone came up once. This chain uses TRBV7-9 with TRBJ2-3, with TRBD2 identical over 8 bases. Germline V gives CDR1 SEHNR, CDR2 FQNEAQ (reference sequence). The V segment lost 1 base and the J segment 2 bases; nucleotides outside the gene matches: 2. The CDR3 spans 15 residues. CDR3 DNA sequence: TGTGCCAGCAGCTTAGACGGGAGGGCCACAGATACGCAGTATTTT. It yields the protein CASSLDGRATDTQYF.

This clone was seen a few times. This chain joins TRBV28 and TRBJ2-7; D may be TRBD1 (6 bases). Germline V gene sequence: CDR1 MDHEN, CDR2 SYDVKM. The CDR3 loop spans 14 amino acids. Deletions cut 5 bases from V and 2 bases from J, with 13 bases between. CDR3 DNA: TGTGCCAGCAGTCTTGACAGGCCTCCCTACGAGCAGTACGTC. The encoded protein is CASSLDRPPYEQYV.

The J gene is TRBJ2-7, the V gene TRBV5-1, with 9 nucleotides matching TRBD1. CDR3 size: 15 residues. The J segment lost 8 bases and the V segment lost 0 bases, leaving 9 bases of the junction unmatched. The germline CDR1 and CDR2 sequences are SGHRS and YFSETQ. The CDR3 DNA follows: TGCGCCAGCAGCTTGGTGACAGGGGGTAAGGCAAAGCAGTACTTC. Protein sequence: CASSLVTGGKAKQYF.

CDR3 sequence reads: CASSQVQGARGETQYF. The DNA of the CDR3 is TGCGCCAGCAGCCAAGTGCAGGGGGCGCGAGGAGAGACCCAGTACTTC. The V and J genes are TRBV4-1 and TRBJ2-5; 8 bases map to TRBD1. The CDR3 has 16 residues. CDR1 and CDR2 from the germline V gene are MGHRA and YSYEKL. Losses at the gene ends were 1 base for V and 4 bases for J; bases not matched to a gene: 8.

This clone came up once. The chain carries TRBV5-1 and TRBJ2-2, with 13 bases aligning to TRBD2. In germline, CDR1 is SGHRS, CDR2 YFSETQ. J was trimmed by 7 bases and V by 5 bases; bases with no gene match: 5. CDR3 length: 15 amino acids. The CDR3 protein is CASRVGLAGVGELFF. The CDR3 nucleotides are TGCGCCAGCAGGGTTGGACTAGCGGGAGTCGGGGAGCTGTTTTTT.

V gene TRBV11-2 combines with J gene TRBJ2-7; a possible D gene is TRBD2 (5 bases). Trimming took 1 base from V and 0 from J, leaving 10 bases between them. Germline V gene lookup returns CDR1 SGHAT and CDR2 FQNNGV. This CDR3 has 15 residues. CDR3: CASSLARGYSYEQYF. The CDR3 coding sequence is TGTGCCAGCAGCTTAGCTCGCGGGTACTCCTACGAGCAGTACTTC.